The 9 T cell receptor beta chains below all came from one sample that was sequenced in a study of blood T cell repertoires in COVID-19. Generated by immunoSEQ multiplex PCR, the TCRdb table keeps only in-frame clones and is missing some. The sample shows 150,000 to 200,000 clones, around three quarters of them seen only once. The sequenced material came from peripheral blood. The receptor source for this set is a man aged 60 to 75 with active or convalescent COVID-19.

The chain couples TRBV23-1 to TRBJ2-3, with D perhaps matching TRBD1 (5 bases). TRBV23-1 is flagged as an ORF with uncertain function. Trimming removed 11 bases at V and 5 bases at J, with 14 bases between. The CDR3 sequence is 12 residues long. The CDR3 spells CAGTQGRDTQYF. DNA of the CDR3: TGCGCCGGAACCCAGGGTAGAGATACGCAGTATTTT.

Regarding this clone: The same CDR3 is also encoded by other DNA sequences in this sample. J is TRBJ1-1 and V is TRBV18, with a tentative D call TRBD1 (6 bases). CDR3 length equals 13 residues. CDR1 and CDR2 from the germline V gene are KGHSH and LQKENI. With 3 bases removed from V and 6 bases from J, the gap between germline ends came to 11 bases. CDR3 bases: TGTGCCAGCTCACCCGAACAGGGCGCTGAAGCTTTCTTT. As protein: CASSPEQGAEAFF. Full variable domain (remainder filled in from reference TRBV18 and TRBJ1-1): NAGVMQNPRHLVRRRGQEARLRCSPMKGHSHVYWYRQLPEEGLKFMVYLQKENIIDESGMPKERFSAEFPKEGPSILRIQQVVRGDSAAYFCASSPEQGAEAFFGQGTRLTVV.

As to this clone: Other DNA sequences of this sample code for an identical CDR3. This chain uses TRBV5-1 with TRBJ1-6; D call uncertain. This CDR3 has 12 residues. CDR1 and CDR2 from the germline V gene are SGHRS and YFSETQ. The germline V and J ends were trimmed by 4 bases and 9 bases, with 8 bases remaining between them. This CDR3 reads CASSLGGSPLHF. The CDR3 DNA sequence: TGCGCCAGCAGCCTTGGAGGTTCACCCCTCCACTTT.

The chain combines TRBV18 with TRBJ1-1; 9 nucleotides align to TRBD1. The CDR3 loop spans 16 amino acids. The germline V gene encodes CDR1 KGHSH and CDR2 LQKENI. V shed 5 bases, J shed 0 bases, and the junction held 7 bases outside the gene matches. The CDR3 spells CASSKEQGALNTEAFF. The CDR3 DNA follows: TGTGCCAGCTCAAAAGAACAGGGGGCCCTGAACACTGAAGCTTTCTTT.

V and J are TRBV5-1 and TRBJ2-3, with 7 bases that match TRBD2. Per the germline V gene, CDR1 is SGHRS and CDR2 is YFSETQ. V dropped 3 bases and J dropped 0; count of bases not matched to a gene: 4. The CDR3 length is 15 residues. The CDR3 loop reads CASSSTSVSTDTQYF. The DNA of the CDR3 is TGCGCCAGCAGCTCTACTAGCGTGAGCACAGATACGCAGTATTTT.

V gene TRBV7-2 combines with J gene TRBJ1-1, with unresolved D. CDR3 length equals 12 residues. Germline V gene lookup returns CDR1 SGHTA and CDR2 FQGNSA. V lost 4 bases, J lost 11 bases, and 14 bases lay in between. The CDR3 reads CASSSRLREAFF. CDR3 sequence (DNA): TGTGCCAGCAGCTCGAGGTTACGCGAGGCTTTCTTT.

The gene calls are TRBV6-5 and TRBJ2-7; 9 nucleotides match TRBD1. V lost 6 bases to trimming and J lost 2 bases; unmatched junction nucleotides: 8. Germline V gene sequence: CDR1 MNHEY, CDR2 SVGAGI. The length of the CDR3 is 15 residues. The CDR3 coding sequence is TGTGCCAGCAGCTCGTCTCGACAGGGGGCCTACGAGCAGTACTTC. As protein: CASSSSRQGAYEQYF.

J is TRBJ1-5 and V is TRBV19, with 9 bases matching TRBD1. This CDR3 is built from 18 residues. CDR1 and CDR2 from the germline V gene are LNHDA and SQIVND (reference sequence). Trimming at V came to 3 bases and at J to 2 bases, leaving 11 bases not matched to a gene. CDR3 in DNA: TGTGCCAGTAGTATCGGACCGGGACAGGGCATTCGCAATCAGCCCCAGCATTTT. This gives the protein CASSIGPGQGIRNQPQHF.

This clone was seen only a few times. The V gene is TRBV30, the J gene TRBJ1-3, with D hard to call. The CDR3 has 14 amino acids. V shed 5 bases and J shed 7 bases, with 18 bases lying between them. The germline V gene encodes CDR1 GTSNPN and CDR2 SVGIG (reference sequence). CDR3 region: CAWEYDLVGNTIYF. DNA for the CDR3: TGTGCCTGGGAATACGACCTCGTCGGGAACACCATATATTTT.